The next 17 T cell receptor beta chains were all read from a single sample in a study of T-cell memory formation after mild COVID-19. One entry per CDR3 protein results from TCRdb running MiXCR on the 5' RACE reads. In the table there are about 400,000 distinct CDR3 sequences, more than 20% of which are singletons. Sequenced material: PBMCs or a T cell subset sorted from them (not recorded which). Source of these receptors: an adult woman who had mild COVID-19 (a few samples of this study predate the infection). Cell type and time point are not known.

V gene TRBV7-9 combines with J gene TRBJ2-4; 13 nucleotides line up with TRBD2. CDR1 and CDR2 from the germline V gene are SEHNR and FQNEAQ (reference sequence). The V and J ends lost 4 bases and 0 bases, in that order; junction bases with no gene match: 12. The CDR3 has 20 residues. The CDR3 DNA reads TGTGCCAGCAGCTCCGGACCCGGGACTAGCGGGGTGCTAGCCAAAAACATTCAGTACTTC. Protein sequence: CASSSGPGTSGVLAKNIQYF.

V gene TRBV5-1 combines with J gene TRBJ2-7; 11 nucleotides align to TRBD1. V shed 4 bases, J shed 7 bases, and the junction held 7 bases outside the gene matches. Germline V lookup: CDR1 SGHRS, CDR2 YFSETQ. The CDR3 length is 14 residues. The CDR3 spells CASSLGQGAEEQYF. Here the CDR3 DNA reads TGCGCCAGCAGCCTAGGACAGGGGGCAGAAGAGCAGTACTTC.

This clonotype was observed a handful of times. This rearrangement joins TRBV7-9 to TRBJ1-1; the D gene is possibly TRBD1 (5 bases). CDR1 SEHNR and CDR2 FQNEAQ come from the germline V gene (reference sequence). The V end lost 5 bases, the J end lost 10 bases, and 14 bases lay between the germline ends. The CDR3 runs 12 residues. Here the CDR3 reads CASSMRGRGAFF. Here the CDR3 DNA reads TGTGCCAGCAGCATGAGGGGAAGAGGAGCTTTCTTT.

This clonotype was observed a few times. The CDR3 spells CSAGTGPSRGEKLFF. The CDR3 region has the DNA TGCAGTGCTGGAACCGGGCCATCAAGAGGTGAAAAACTGTTTTTT. The chain uses TRBV20-1 and TRBJ1-4; D call uncertain. CDR3 size: 15 residues. Germline lookup yields CDR1 DFQATT and CDR2 SNEGSKA (reference sequence). The V and J ends lost 5 bases and 7 bases respectively, with 20 bases between them.

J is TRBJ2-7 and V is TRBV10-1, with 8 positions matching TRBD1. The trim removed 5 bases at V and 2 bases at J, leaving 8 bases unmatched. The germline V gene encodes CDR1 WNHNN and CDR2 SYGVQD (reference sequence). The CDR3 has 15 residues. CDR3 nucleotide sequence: TGCGCCAGCAGTATTACAGGGGGACCTCCCTACGAGCAGTACTTC. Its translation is CASSITGGPPYEQYF.

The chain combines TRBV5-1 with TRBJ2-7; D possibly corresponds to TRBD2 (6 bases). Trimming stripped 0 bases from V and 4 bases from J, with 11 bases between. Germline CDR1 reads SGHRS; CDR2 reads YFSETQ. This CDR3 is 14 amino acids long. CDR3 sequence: CASSLAMEGYEQYF. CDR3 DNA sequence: TGCGCCAGCAGCTTGGCTATGGAGGGATACGAGCAGTACTTC.

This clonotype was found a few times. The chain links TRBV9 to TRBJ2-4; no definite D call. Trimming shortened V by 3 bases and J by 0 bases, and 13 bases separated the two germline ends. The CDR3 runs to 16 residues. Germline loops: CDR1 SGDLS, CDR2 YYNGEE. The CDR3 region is CASSATFGLAKNIQYF. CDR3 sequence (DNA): TGTGCCAGCAGCGCGACGTTCGGTCTAGCCAAAAACATTCAGTACTTC.

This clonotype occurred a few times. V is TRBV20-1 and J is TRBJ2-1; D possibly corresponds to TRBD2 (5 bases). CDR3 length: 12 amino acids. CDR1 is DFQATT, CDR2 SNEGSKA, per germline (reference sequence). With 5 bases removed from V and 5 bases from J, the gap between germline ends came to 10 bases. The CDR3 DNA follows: TGCAGTGCTCCCCCGACTAACAATGAGCAGTTCTTC. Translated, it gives CSAPPTNNEQFF.

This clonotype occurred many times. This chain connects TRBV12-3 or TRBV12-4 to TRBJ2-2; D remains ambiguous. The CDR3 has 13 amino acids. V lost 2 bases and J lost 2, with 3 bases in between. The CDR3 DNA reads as TGTGCCAGCAGTTTAACTAACACCGGGGAGCTGTTTTTT. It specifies CASSLTNTGELFF.

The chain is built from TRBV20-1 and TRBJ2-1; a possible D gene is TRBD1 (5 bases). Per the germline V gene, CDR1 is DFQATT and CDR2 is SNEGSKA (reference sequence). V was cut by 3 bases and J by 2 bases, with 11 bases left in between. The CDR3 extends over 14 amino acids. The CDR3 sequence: CSASVAGTYNEQFF. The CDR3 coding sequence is TGCAGTGCTAGTGTGGCAGGGACCTACAATGAGCAGTTCTTC.

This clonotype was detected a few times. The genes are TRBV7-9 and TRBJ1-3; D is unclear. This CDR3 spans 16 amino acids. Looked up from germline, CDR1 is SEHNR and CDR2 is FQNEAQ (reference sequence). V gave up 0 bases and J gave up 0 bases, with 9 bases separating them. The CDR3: CASSLALGSSGNTIYF. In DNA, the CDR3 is TGTGCCAGCAGCTTAGCGTTGGGGAGCTCTGGAAACACCATATATTTT.

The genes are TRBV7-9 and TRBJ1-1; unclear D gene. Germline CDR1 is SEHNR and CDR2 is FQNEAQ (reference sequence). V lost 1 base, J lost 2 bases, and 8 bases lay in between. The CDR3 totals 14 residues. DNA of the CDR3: TGTGCCAGCAGCTTAGTTCCCAGTAACACTGAAGCTTTCTTT. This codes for CASSLVPSNTEAFF.

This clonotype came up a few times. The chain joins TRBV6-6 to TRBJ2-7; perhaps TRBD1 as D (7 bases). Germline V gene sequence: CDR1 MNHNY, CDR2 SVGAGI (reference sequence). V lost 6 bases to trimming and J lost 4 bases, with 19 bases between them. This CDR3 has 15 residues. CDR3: CASSSVGRGEYEQYF. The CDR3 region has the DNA TGTGCCAGCAGCTCGGTCGGCAGGGGGGAGTACGAGCAGTACTTC.

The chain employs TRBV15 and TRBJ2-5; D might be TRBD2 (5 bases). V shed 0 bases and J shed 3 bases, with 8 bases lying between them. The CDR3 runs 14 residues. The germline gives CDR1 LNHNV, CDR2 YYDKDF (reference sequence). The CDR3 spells CATSRDSGKETQYF. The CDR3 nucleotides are TGTGCCACCAGCAGAGACTCGGGGAAAGAGACCCAGTACTTC.

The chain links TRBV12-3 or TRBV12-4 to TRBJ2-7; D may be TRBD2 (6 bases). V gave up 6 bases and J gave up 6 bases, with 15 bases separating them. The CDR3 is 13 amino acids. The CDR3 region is CASSIGPRGEQYF. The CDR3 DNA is TGTGCCAGCAGCATCGGACCGCGGGGCGAGCAGTACTTC.

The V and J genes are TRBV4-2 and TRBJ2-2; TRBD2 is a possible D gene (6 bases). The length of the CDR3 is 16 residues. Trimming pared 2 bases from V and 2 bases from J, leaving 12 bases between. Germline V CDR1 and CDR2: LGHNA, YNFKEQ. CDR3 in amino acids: CASSQLPGGNTGELFF. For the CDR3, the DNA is TGTGCCAGCAGCCAACTCCCCGGGGGAAACACCGGGGAGCTGTTTTTT.

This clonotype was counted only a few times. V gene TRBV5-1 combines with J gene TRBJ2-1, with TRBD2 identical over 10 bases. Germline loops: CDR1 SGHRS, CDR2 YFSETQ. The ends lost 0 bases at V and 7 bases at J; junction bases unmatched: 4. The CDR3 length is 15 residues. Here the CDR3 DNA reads TGCGCCAGCAGCTTGGATCCTAGCGGGAGAAATGAGCAGTTCTTC. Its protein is CASSLDPSGRNEQFF.